This T cell receptor beta chain was sequenced in a study of cytotoxic CD8 clonotypes in ibrutinib-treated CLL. Using immunoSEQ multiplex PCR, the repertoire was profiled, and TCRdb retains in-frame clones only, with some absent. The sample lists some 140,000 clones, around 93% occurring once. V was clipped by 5 bases and J by 2 bases, with 7 bases between them. CDR1 and CDR2 (germline): SEHNR, FQNEAQ (reference sequence). This CDR3 has 13 residues. Specimen: PBMCs, collected after 12 months of ibrutinib treatment. This chain uses TRBV7-9 with TRBJ1-3; D gene uncertain. The TCR originated in a human donor with chronic lymphocytic leukemia. In DNA form, the CDR3 reads TGTGCCAGCAGCCTCGGAACTGGAAACACCATATATTTT. Its translation: CASSLGTGNTIYF.